A selection of T cell receptor beta chains follows, all from one sample in a study of blood T cell repertoires in COVID-19. Only in-frame clones appear in the TCRdb table, and some are missing; sequencing was by immunoSEQ multiplex PCR. The sample holds around 160,000 clones, less than 90% seen once. Sequencing was done on a sample of peripheral blood. The receptors derive from a human donor in a cohort sampled during active COVID-19. Each CDR3 is given with its conserved first and last residue. The order of the fields is clone size, D gene, J gene, V gene, CDR3 length, CDR3 protein, CDR3 DNA. D genes are given only for firm matches. Clone size appears in some rows only: once, few, many, or a class for an expanded clone.

clone_size: -; d_call: -; j_call: TRBJ2-2; v_call: TRBV27; cdr3_length: 15; cdr3_aa: CASSLLREDTGELFF; cdr3_nt: TGTGCCAGCAGTTTATTGAGGGAGGACACCGGGGAGCTGTTTTTT
clone_size: -; d_call: -; j_call: TRBJ1-2; v_call: TRBV7-2; cdr3_length: 12; cdr3_aa: CASSIRQAGYTF; cdr3_nt: TGTGCCAGCAGCATCCGACAGGCCGGCTACACCTTC
clone_size: -; d_call: -; j_call: TRBJ2-3; v_call: TRBV5-1; cdr3_length: 16; cdr3_aa: CASSFYRATSTDTQYF; cdr3_nt: TGCGCCAGCAGCTTTTACAGGGCGACTAGCACAGATACGCAGTATTTT
clone_size: -; d_call: -; j_call: TRBJ1-2; v_call: TRBV18; cdr3_length: 13; cdr3_aa: CASSPDTNYGYTF; cdr3_nt: TGTGCCAGCTCACCGGACACAAACTATGGCTACACCTTC
clone_size: -; d_call: TRBD1; j_call: TRBJ1-2; v_call: TRBV7-9; cdr3_length: 13; cdr3_aa: CASSPTGGYGYTF; cdr3_nt: TGTGCCAGCAGCCCCACAGGGGGATATGGCTACACCTTC
clone_size: -; d_call: TRBD1; j_call: TRBJ1-5; v_call: TRBV10-3; cdr3_length: 18; cdr3_aa: CAISESRQGAGSNQPQHF; cdr3_nt: TGTGCCATCAGTGAGTCGAGACAGGGGGCAGGTAGCAATCAGCCCCAGCATTTT
clone_size: -; d_call: -; j_call: TRBJ1-1; v_call: TRBV5-1; cdr3_length: 15; cdr3_aa: CASSVQTDLNTEAFF; cdr3_nt: TGCGCCAGCAGCGTACAGACAGATCTGAACACTGAAGCTTTCTTT
clone_size: -; d_call: -; j_call: TRBJ1-5; v_call: TRBV4-2; cdr3_length: 16; cdr3_aa: CASSQDGGISNQPQHF; cdr3_nt: TGTGCCAGCAGCCAAGATGGGGGGATAAGCAATCAGCCCCAGCATTTT
clone_size: -; d_call: -; j_call: TRBJ1-1; v_call: TRBV7-2; cdr3_length: 16; cdr3_aa: CASRDPKYRLNTEAFF; cdr3_nt: TGTGCCAGCAGGGACCCAAAGTACAGGTTGAACACTGAAGCTTTCTTT
clone_size: -; d_call: -; j_call: TRBJ2-7; v_call: TRBV7-2; cdr3_length: 14; cdr3_aa: CASSPSTGTYEQYF; cdr3_nt: TGTGCCAGCAGCCCCTCGACGGGAACCTACGAGCAGTACTTC
clone_size: -; d_call: TRBD1; j_call: TRBJ2-5; v_call: TRBV11-2; cdr3_length: 15; cdr3_aa: CASSTGTGGFETQYF; cdr3_nt: TGTGCCAGCAGTACCGGGACAGGGGGCTTCGAGACCCAGTACTTC
clone_size: -; d_call: -; j_call: TRBJ1-1; v_call: TRBV11-2; cdr3_length: 14; cdr3_aa: CASSLGFRGTEAFF; cdr3_nt: TGTGCCAGCAGCTTAGGTTTTAGGGGCACTGAAGCTTTCTTT
clone_size: -; d_call: TRBD1; j_call: TRBJ2-5; v_call: TRBV7-7; cdr3_length: 15; cdr3_aa: CASSRGTGGLETQYF; cdr3_nt: TGTGCTAGCAGCCGTGGGACAGGGGGATTAGAGACCCAGTACTTC
clone_size: -; d_call: TRBD2; j_call: TRBJ2-5; v_call: TRBV4-1; cdr3_length: 16; cdr3_aa: CASSQDLAGGPVTQYF; cdr3_nt: TGCGCCAGCAGCCAAGATCTAGCGGGGGGGCCTGTGACCCAGTACTTC
clone_size: once; d_call: -; j_call: TRBJ1-1; v_call: TRBV18; cdr3_length: 13; cdr3_aa: CASSSDRNTEAFF; cdr3_nt: TGTGCCAGCTCCTCGGACAGGAACACTGAAGCTTTCTTT
clone_size: -; d_call: -; j_call: TRBJ2-1; v_call: TRBV5-1; cdr3_length: 15; cdr3_aa: CASSKSGSSYNEQFF; cdr3_nt: TGCGCCAGCAGCAAGTCGGGGAGCTCCTACAATGAGCAGTTCTTC
clone_size: -; d_call: -; j_call: TRBJ2-5; v_call: TRBV6-5; cdr3_length: 14; cdr3_aa: CASSSWGEQETQYF; cdr3_nt: TGTGCCAGCAGCTCCTGGGGGGAGCAAGAGACCCAGTACTTC
clone_size: -; d_call: -; j_call: TRBJ1-1; v_call: TRBV6-5; cdr3_length: 14; cdr3_aa: CASSYGSGNTEAFF; cdr3_nt: TGTGCCAGCAGTTACGGATCGGGGAACACTGAAGCTTTCTTT
clone_size: once; d_call: TRBD1; j_call: TRBJ2-6; v_call: TRBV19; cdr3_length: 19; cdr3_aa: CASTSPGGQGISGANVLTF; cdr3_nt: TGTGCCAGTACATCTCCCGGCGGACAGGGGATCTCTGGGGCCAACGTCCTGACTTTC
clone_size: once; d_call: TRBD2; j_call: TRBJ2-3; v_call: TRBV9; cdr3_length: 16; cdr3_aa: CASSVVAGERGDTQYF; cdr3_nt: TGTGCCAGCAGCGTAGTGGCAGGAGAGCGGGGAGATACGCAGTATTTT
clone_size: -; d_call: -; j_call: TRBJ2-2; v_call: TRBV5-1; cdr3_length: 14; cdr3_aa: CASSDGIHTGELFF; cdr3_nt: TGCGCCAGCAGCGACGGGATCCACACCGGGGAGCTGTTTTTT
clone_size: -; d_call: -; j_call: TRBJ2-3; v_call: TRBV3-1/TRBV3-2; cdr3_length: 16; cdr3_aa: CASSQDGRGSTDTQYF; cdr3_nt: TGTGCCAGCAGCCAAGATGGACGGGGAAGCACAGATACGCAGTATTTT
clone_size: -; d_call: -; j_call: TRBJ1-1; v_call: TRBV12-3/TRBV12-4; cdr3_length: 13; cdr3_aa: CASSYIRLSEAFF; cdr3_nt: TGTGCCAGCAGTTATATTCGTCTGTCTGAAGCTTTCTTT
clone_size: few; d_call: TRBD1; j_call: TRBJ2-7; v_call: TRBV4-1; cdr3_length: 15; cdr3_aa: CASSHVKTGAYEQYF; cdr3_nt: TGCGCCAGCAGCCACGTTAAGACAGGGGCCTACGAGCAGTACTTC
clone_size: -; d_call: TRBD2; j_call: TRBJ2-5; v_call: TRBV7-8; cdr3_length: 14; cdr3_aa: CASSLAGLAGAPYF; cdr3_nt: TGTGCCAGCAGCTTAGCAGGTCTAGCGGGGGCTCCGTACTTC
clone_size: few; d_call: -; j_call: TRBJ1-2; v_call: TRBV7-2; cdr3_length: 15; cdr3_aa: CASSFGWTANYGYTF; cdr3_nt: TGTGCCAGCAGCTTTGGGTGGACAGCTAACTATGGCTACACCTTC
clone_size: -; d_call: -; j_call: TRBJ1-2; v_call: TRBV3-1/TRBV3-2; cdr3_length: 14; cdr3_aa: CASSQGGGLYGYTF; cdr3_nt: TGTGCCAGCAGCCAAGGGGGGGGGCTGTACGGCTACACCTTC
clone_size: few; d_call: -; j_call: TRBJ2-7; v_call: TRBV6-2/TRBV6-3; cdr3_length: 14; cdr3_aa: CASSTDRSTYEQYF; cdr3_nt: TGTGCCAGCAGTACCGACAGGTCCACCTACGAGCAGTACTTC
clone_size: few; d_call: -; j_call: TRBJ1-5; v_call: TRBV4-3; cdr3_length: 15; cdr3_aa: CASSQDQGIDQPQHF; cdr3_nt: TGCGCCAGCAGCCAAGATCAGGGTATCGATCAGCCCCAGCATTTT
clone_size: -; d_call: TRBD2; j_call: TRBJ2-5; v_call: TRBV6-5; cdr3_length: 14; cdr3_aa: CASNGLAGTETQYF; cdr3_nt: TGTGCCAGCAACGGACTAGCGGGGACGGAGACCCAGTACTTC
clone_size: once; d_call: TRBD2; j_call: TRBJ2-5; v_call: TRBV19; cdr3_length: 17; cdr3_aa: CASSMISGGAFQETQYF; cdr3_nt: TGTGCCAGTAGTATGATTAGCGGGGGGGCATTTCAAGAGACCCAGTACTTC
clone_size: -; d_call: -; j_call: TRBJ1-5; v_call: TRBV2; cdr3_length: 13; cdr3_aa: CASSAEGNQPQHF; cdr3_nt: TGTGCCAGCAGTGCCGAGGGCAATCAGCCCCAGCATTTT
clone_size: -; d_call: -; j_call: TRBJ1-6; v_call: TRBV5-1; cdr3_length: 14; cdr3_aa: CASSSGAVNSPLHF; cdr3_nt: TGCGCCAGCAGTTCGGGAGCGGTAAATTCACCCCTCCACTTT
clone_size: once; d_call: -; j_call: TRBJ1-1; v_call: TRBV24-1; cdr3_length: 14; cdr3_aa: CATSEPGQDAEAFF; cdr3_nt: TGTGCCACCAGTGAGCCAGGACAAGACGCTGAAGCTTTCTTT
clone_size: -; d_call: TRBD1; j_call: TRBJ1-2; v_call: TRBV5-1; cdr3_length: 17; cdr3_aa: CASSPALLNRGRDGYTF; cdr3_nt: TGCGCCAGCAGCCCCGCACTTTTGAACAGGGGGCGGGATGGCTACACCTTC
clone_size: -; d_call: -; j_call: TRBJ1-5; v_call: TRBV2; cdr3_length: 13; cdr3_aa: CASSDREGKPQHF; cdr3_nt: TGTGCCAGCAGTGACAGGGAAGGTAAGCCCCAGCATTTT
clone_size: -; d_call: TRBD1; j_call: TRBJ2-1; v_call: TRBV2; cdr3_length: 15; cdr3_aa: CASRRDRGTYNEQFF; cdr3_nt: TGTGCCAGCAGGCGGGACAGGGGGACCTACAATGAGCAGTTCTTC
clone_size: -; d_call: -; j_call: TRBJ1-1; v_call: TRBV6-5; cdr3_length: 13; cdr3_aa: CASSPTGLPEAFF; cdr3_nt: TGTGCCAGCAGTCCTACAGGGCTCCCTGAAGCTTTCTTT
clone_size: -; d_call: -; j_call: TRBJ1-1; v_call: TRBV24-1; cdr3_length: 13; cdr3_aa: CAPRGGGHTEAFF; cdr3_nt: TGTGCCCCACGGGGCGGAGGGCACACTGAAGCTTTCTTT
clone_size: -; d_call: -; j_call: TRBJ2-7; v_call: TRBV5-1; cdr3_length: 16; cdr3_aa: CASSLQAIDSPYEQYF; cdr3_nt: TGCGCCAGCAGCTTGCAGGCGATAGACAGCCCCTACGAGCAGTACTTC
clone_size: -; d_call: -; j_call: TRBJ2-3; v_call: TRBV6-4; cdr3_length: 13; cdr3_aa: CASSYDFTDTQYF; cdr3_nt: TGTGCCAGTTCCTACGACTTCACAGATACGCAGTATTTT
clone_size: once; d_call: -; j_call: TRBJ1-1; v_call: TRBV28; cdr3_length: 14; cdr3_aa: CASSPWRGSTEAFF; cdr3_nt: TGTGCCAGCAGTCCTTGGCGGGGGAGCACTGAAGCTTTCTTT
clone_size: few; d_call: -; j_call: TRBJ1-4; v_call: TRBV18; cdr3_length: 16; cdr3_aa: CASSPDRIHTNEKLFF; cdr3_nt: TGTGCCAGCTCACCCGACAGGATTCACACTAATGAAAAACTGTTTTTT
clone_size: -; d_call: -; j_call: TRBJ2-2; v_call: TRBV7-3; cdr3_length: 15; cdr3_aa: CASSPTGKNTGELFF; cdr3_nt: TGTGCCAGCAGCCCTACAGGGAAGAACACCGGGGAGCTGTTTTTT
clone_size: once; d_call: TRBD1; j_call: TRBJ1-6; v_call: TRBV28; cdr3_length: 12; cdr3_aa: CATGRGDSPLHF; cdr3_nt: TGTGCCACCGGCAGGGGGGATTCACCCCTCCACTTT
clone_size: -; d_call: -; j_call: TRBJ1-3; v_call: TRBV6-5; cdr3_length: 14; cdr3_aa: CASSPGHAGNTIYF; cdr3_nt: TGTGCCAGCAGTCCCGGACACGCTGGAAACACCATATATTTT
clone_size: -; d_call: TRBD1; j_call: TRBJ1-4; v_call: TRBV29-1; cdr3_length: 14; cdr3_aa: CSFEGTGNNEKLFF; cdr3_nt: TGCAGCTTTGAGGGGACAGGGAATAATGAAAAACTGTTTTTT